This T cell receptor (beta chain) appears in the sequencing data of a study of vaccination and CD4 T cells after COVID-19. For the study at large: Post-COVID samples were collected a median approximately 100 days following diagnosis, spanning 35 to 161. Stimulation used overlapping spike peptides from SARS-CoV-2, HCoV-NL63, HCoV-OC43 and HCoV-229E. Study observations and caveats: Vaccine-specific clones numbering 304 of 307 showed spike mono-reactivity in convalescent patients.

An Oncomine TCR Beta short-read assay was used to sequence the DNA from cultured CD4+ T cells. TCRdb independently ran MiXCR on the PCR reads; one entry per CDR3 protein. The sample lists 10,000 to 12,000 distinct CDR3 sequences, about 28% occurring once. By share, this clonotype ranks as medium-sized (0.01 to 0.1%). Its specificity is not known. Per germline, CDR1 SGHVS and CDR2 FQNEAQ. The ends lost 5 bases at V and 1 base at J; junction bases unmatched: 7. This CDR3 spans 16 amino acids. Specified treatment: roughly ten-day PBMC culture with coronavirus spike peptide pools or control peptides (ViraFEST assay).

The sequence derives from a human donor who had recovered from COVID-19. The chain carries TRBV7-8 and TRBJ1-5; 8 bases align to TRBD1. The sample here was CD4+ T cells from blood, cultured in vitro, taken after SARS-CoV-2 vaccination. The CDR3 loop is CASSRGTGSSNQPQHF. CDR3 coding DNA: TGTGCCAGCAGCCGGGGGACAGGCTCCAGCAATCAGCCCCAGCATTTT.